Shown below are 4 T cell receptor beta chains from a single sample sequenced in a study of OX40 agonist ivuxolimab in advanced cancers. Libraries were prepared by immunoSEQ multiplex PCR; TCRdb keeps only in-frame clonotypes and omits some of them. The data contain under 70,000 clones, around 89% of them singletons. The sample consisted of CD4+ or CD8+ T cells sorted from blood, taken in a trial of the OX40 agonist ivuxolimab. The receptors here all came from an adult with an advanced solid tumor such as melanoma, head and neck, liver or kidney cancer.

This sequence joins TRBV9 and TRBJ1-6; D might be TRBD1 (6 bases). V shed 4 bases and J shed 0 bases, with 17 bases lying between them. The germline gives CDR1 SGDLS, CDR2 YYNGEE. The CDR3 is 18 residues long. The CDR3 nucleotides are TGTGCCAGCAGCCCCAAACAGGGCCTCTACTCCTATAATTCACCCCTCCACTTT. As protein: CASSPKQGLYSYNSPLHF.

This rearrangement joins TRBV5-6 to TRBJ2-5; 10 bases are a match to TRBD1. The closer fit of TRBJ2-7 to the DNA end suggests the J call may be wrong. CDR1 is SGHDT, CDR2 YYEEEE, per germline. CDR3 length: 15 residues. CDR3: CASSLVGTGAYEQYF. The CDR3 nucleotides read TGTGCCAGCAGCTTGGTTGGGACAGGGGCCTACGAGCAGTACTTC.

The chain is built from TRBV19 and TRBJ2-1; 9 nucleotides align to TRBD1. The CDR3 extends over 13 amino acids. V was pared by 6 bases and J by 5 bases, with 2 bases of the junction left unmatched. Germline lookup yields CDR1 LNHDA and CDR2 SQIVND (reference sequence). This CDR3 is CASRGTGNNEQFF. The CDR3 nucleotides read TGTGCCAGTAGAGGGACAGGGAACAATGAGCAGTTCTTC. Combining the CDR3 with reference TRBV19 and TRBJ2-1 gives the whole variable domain DGGITQSPKYLFRKEGQNVTLSCEQNLNHDAMYWYRQDPGQGLRLIYYSQIVNDFQKGDIAEGYSVSREKKESFPLTVTSAQKNPTAFYLCASRGTGNNEQFFGPGTRLTVL.

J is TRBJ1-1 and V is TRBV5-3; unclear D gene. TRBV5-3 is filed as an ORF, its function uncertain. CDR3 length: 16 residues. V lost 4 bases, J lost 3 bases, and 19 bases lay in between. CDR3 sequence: CARSRRQKGGHTEAFF. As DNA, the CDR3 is TGTGCCAGAAGCCGGAGACAAAAAGGTGGCCACACTGAAGCTTTCTTT.